This T cell receptor (beta chain) was sequenced during a study of blood T cells in healthy people across ages. The CDR3 length is 14 residues. The V end lost 8 bases, the J end lost 7 bases, and 18 bases lay between the germline ends. Germline CDR1 SGHDN, CDR2 FVKESK. A J-beta primer mix and a sample-barcoded 5' primer were used in a second PCR of about 6 to 12 cycles. TCRdb itself ran the 5' RACE reads through MiXCR, one entry per CDR3 protein. The sample contains 700,000 or so distinct CDR3 sequences, approximately 22% of which appear only once. Peripheral blood samples of roughly 9.8 milliliters were drawn from each donor.

V usage is TRBV14 and J usage is TRBJ2-1, with D possibly TRBD1 on 5 matching bases. The TCR comes from a man in his 70s in good health. Specimen: blood. The CDR3 protein is CASGDSLFLNEQFF. The DNA for the CDR3 is TGTGCCAGCGGAGACAGTCTGTTTCTAAATGAGCAGTTCTTC.